These T cell receptor beta chains were read from a single sample in a study of spatial heterogeneity in lung cancer. TCRdb analysed the 5' RACE reads with MiXCR anew, one entry per CDR3 protein. This table has 110,000 or so distinct CDR3 sequences, roughly a tenth appearing once. The specimen was PBMCs, collected at follow-up. The receptor set was obtained from a female donor with early-stage non-small cell lung cancer. Each CDR3 is given without its conserved first and last residue. D genes are given only for firm matches. The size field is filled for only some rows; it gives once, few, many or a size class.

v_call: TRBV6-5
clone_size: NA
d_call: TRBD2
j_call: TRBJ2-1
cdr3_aa: ASSYSLAGGSTDEQF

v_call: TRBV18
clone_size: many
d_call: TRBD1
j_call: TRBJ1-4
cdr3_aa: ASSPRTGDNEKLF

v_call: TRBV27
clone_size: many
d_call: NA
j_call: TRBJ1-1
cdr3_aa: ASSLALGYTEAF

v_call: TRBV7-2
clone_size: NA
d_call: NA
j_call: TRBJ1-3
cdr3_aa: ASSLNGGNTIY

v_call: TRBV7-6
clone_size: many
d_call: TRBD2
j_call: TRBJ2-1
cdr3_aa: ASSSGLAGGPYNEQF

v_call: TRBV29-1
clone_size: few
d_call: NA
j_call: TRBJ2-1
cdr3_aa: SVEETGSSEQF

v_call: TRBV9
clone_size: few
d_call: NA
j_call: TRBJ2-1
cdr3_aa: ASSVGGIDNEQF

v_call: TRBV12-3/TRBV12-4
clone_size: few
d_call: TRBD1
j_call: TRBJ1-4
cdr3_aa: ASREQGFSEKLF

v_call: TRBV6-2/TRBV6-3
clone_size: NA
d_call: NA
j_call: TRBJ2-3
cdr3_aa: ASSIQGNTDTQY

v_call: TRBV28
clone_size: few
d_call: NA
j_call: TRBJ2-7
cdr3_aa: ASSPLATSYEQY

v_call: TRBV7-8
clone_size: NA
d_call: TRBD2
j_call: TRBJ2-1
cdr3_aa: ASSLGSGRIYNEQF

v_call: TRBV2
clone_size: few
d_call: NA
j_call: TRBJ2-3
cdr3_aa: ASSDPGVTTDTQY

v_call: TRBV12-3/TRBV12-4
clone_size: NA
d_call: NA
j_call: TRBJ1-3
cdr3_aa: ASDRYSGNTIY

v_call: TRBV4-2
clone_size: NA
d_call: TRBD1
j_call: TRBJ1-2
cdr3_aa: ASSQEGDRGIYGYT

v_call: TRBV7-2
clone_size: few
d_call: NA
j_call: TRBJ2-1
cdr3_aa: ASSLARTTYNEQF

v_call: TRBV28
clone_size: few
d_call: NA
j_call: TRBJ2-1
cdr3_aa: ASSGLGSGSYNEQF

v_call: TRBV12-3/TRBV12-4
clone_size: many
d_call: TRBD1
j_call: TRBJ1-2
cdr3_aa: ASSRKGGQGFIFGYT

v_call: TRBV5-6
clone_size: NA
d_call: TRBD2
j_call: TRBJ2-1
cdr3_aa: ASSRFLAGDYNEQF

v_call: TRBV28
clone_size: many
d_call: TRBD1
j_call: TRBJ2-7
cdr3_aa: ASRGTGKKYEQY

v_call: TRBV2
clone_size: few
d_call: TRBD1
j_call: TRBJ1-5
cdr3_aa: ASSEQGGHQPQH

v_call: TRBV12-3/TRBV12-4
clone_size: few
d_call: NA
j_call: TRBJ2-1
cdr3_aa: ASSARTAPYNEQF

v_call: TRBV25-1
clone_size: NA
d_call: NA
j_call: TRBJ2-6
cdr3_aa: ASSGSAGANVLT

v_call: TRBV19
clone_size: NA
d_call: TRBD2
j_call: TRBJ2-1
cdr3_aa: ASRELAGVGEQF

v_call: TRBV4-1
clone_size: few
d_call: NA
j_call: TRBJ2-1
cdr3_aa: ASSQDANEQF

v_call: TRBV19
clone_size: NA
d_call: TRBD1
j_call: TRBJ1-1
cdr3_aa: ASTTGTGGVGAEAF

v_call: TRBV5-1
clone_size: many
d_call: NA
j_call: TRBJ1-1
cdr3_aa: ASSLVSMNTEAF

v_call: TRBV12-3/TRBV12-4
clone_size: many
d_call: NA
j_call: TRBJ2-1
cdr3_aa: ASSLVRYNEQF

v_call: TRBV7-8
clone_size: many
d_call: NA
j_call: TRBJ1-1
cdr3_aa: ASSSRRFSNTEAF

v_call: TRBV7-2
clone_size: few
d_call: NA
j_call: TRBJ2-1
cdr3_aa: ASRRPGFYNEQF

v_call: TRBV7-6
clone_size: NA
d_call: NA
j_call: TRBJ1-1
cdr3_aa: ASSLGVGDTEAF

v_call: TRBV30
clone_size: few
d_call: TRBD2
j_call: TRBJ2-1
cdr3_aa: ACWTSGSYEQF

v_call: TRBV28
clone_size: NA
d_call: NA
j_call: TRBJ2-4
cdr3_aa: ASRGVTKNIQY

v_call: TRBV28
clone_size: NA
d_call: NA
j_call: TRBJ1-6
cdr3_aa: ASSSLPSSYNSPLH

v_call: TRBV9
clone_size: few
d_call: NA
j_call: TRBJ2-5
cdr3_aa: ASSVGPGVQETQY

v_call: TRBV28
clone_size: few
d_call: NA
j_call: TRBJ2-5
cdr3_aa: ASSPLFQGVGETQY

v_call: TRBV24-1
clone_size: NA
d_call: NA
j_call: TRBJ2-5
cdr3_aa: ATSDSAGTQETQY

v_call: TRBV11-1
clone_size: few
d_call: NA
j_call: TRBJ1-1
cdr3_aa: ASSLGWANTEAF

v_call: TRBV18
clone_size: many
d_call: NA
j_call: TRBJ1-1
cdr3_aa: ASSPPGRQNTEAF

v_call: TRBV29-1
clone_size: NA
d_call: NA
j_call: TRBJ1-1
cdr3_aa: SVIRRGLNTEAF

v_call: TRBV5-1
clone_size: few
d_call: TRBD1
j_call: TRBJ1-5
cdr3_aa: ASSSTGAPDPQH

v_call: TRBV4-3
clone_size: many
d_call: NA
j_call: TRBJ1-3
cdr3_aa: ASSQERGSGHGTGNTIY

v_call: TRBV9
clone_size: many
d_call: NA
j_call: TRBJ1-2
cdr3_aa: ASSKDYGYT

v_call: TRBV18
clone_size: NA
d_call: NA
j_call: TRBJ2-5
cdr3_aa: ASSPKAGSEYQETQY

v_call: TRBV4-3
clone_size: NA
d_call: NA
j_call: TRBJ2-3
cdr3_aa: ASSQDLGTYSDTQY

v_call: TRBV11-1
clone_size: few
d_call: NA
j_call: TRBJ2-3
cdr3_aa: ASSRDENTDTQY

v_call: TRBV5-6
clone_size: few
d_call: NA
j_call: TRBJ2-5
cdr3_aa: ASSLQGPETQY

v_call: TRBV29-1
clone_size: NA
d_call: NA
j_call: TRBJ2-3
cdr3_aa: SVSLGVSTDTQY

v_call: TRBV19
clone_size: NA
d_call: NA
j_call: TRBJ1-5
cdr3_aa: ASTTQGALSNQPQH

v_call: TRBV12-3/TRBV12-4
clone_size: many
d_call: NA
j_call: TRBJ1-1
cdr3_aa: ASSPGVNTEAF